The TCR beta chain under discussion was sequenced for a study of blood T cells in healthy people across ages. Overall study context: Capture via template switching afforded approximately one barcoded beta molecule per two T cells. Study-wide findings and caveats: Roughly linear declines in TCR beta diversity per million T cells occurred with age. Possibly confounding the expanded clonotype changes was the fact that donor CMV status was unknown. It was held that the diversity estimates obtained from one million T cells were underestimates.

Trimming left V 5 bases short and J 7 bases short, with 9 bases between. The germline CDR1 and CDR2 sequences are SGHVS and FNYEAQ. The CDR3 covers 13 residues. This clonotype was observed a few times. Its antigen is still unknown. A second about 7 to 11 cycle PCR used barcoded and J-beta primers. TCRdb reprocessed the 5' RACE reads with MiXCR, giving one entry per CDR3 protein. Of 1.5 million to 2 million distinct CDR3 sequences in the sample, around 40% are singletons; the top ten hold roughly 23%. The sequencing input was blood. This clonotype originated in a human donor in good health. The V and J genes are TRBV7-6 and TRBJ1-6, with D uncertain. The CDR3 protein is CASSPHPNSPLHF. CDR3 sequence (DNA): TGTGCCAGCAGCCCACATCCGAATTCACCCCTCCACTTT.